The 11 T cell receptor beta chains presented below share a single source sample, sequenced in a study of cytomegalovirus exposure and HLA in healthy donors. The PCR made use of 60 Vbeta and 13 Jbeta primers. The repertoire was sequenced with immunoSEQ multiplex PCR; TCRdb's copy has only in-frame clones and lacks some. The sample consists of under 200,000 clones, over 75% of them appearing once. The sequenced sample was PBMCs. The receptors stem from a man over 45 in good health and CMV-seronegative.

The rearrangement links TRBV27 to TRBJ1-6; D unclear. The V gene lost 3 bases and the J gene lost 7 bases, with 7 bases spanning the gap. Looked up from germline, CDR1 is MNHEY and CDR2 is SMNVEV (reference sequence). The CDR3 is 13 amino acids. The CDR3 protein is CASSFSVNSPLHF. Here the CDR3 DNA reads TGTGCCAGCAGTTTCAGTGTCAATTCACCCCTCCACTTT.

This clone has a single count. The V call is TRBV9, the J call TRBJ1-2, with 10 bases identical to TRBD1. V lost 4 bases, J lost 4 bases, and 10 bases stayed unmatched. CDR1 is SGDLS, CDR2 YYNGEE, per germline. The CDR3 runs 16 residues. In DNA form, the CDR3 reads TGTGCCAGCAGCAGGGACAGGGGAGGACGCGGCTATGGCTACACCTTC. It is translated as CASSRDRGGRGYGYTF. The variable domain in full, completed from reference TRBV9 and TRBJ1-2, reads DSGVTQTPKHLITATGQRVTLRCSPRSGDLSVYWYQQSLDQGLQFLIQYYNGEERAKGNILERFSAQQFPDLHSELNLSSLELGDSALYFCASSRDRGGRGYGYTFGSGTRLTVV.

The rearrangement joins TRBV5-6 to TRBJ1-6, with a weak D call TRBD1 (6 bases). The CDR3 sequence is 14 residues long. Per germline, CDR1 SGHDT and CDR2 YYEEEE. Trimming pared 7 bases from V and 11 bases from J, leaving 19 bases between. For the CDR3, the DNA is TGTGCCAGCGGCGAAACAGGGCGTTTGACACCCCTCCACTTT. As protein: CASGETGRLTPLHF.

The CDR3 nucleotides read TGCAGCGTTGCAGGAACCACAGATACGCAGTATTTT. Protein product: CSVAGTTDTQYF. The chain is built from TRBV29-1 and TRBJ2-3; no definite D call. With 4 bases removed from V and 2 bases from J, the gap between germline ends came to 7 bases. Germline CDR1 reads SQVTM; CDR2 reads ANQGSEA. This CDR3 is 12 amino acids long.

The CDR3 here is CASSSAGGRQGELFF. CDR3 DNA sequence: TGTGCCAGCAGCTCAGCGGGGGGGCGACAGGGGGAGCTGTTTTTT. The J gene is TRBJ2-2, the V gene TRBV7-3; 10 nucleotides line up with TRBD2. The CDR3 has 15 residues. Trimming took 4 bases from V and 8 from J; bases not matched to a gene: 7. The germline CDR1 and CDR2 sequences are SGHTA and FQGTGA.

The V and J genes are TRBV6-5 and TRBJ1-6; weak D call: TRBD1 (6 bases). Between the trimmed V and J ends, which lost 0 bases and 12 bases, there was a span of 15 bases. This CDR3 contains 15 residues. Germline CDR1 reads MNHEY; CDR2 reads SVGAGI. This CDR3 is CASSYSRQAGLPLHF. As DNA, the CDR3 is TGTGCCAGCAGTTACTCGAGACAGGCCGGACTACCCCTCCACTTT.

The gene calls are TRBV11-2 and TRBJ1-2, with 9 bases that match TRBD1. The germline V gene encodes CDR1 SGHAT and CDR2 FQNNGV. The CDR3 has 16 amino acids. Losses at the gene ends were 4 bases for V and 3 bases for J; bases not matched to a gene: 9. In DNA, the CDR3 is TGTGCCAGCAGCTCAATCGGGACAGGGCTTTACTATGGCTACACCTTC. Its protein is CASSSIGTGLYYGYTF.

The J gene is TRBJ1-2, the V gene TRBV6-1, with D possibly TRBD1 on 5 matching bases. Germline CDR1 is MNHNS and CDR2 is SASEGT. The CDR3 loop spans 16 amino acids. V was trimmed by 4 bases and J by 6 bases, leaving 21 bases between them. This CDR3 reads CASSAYPSGKLDGYTF. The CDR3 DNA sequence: TGTGCCAGCAGTGCCTACCCATCAGGGAAGCTCGATGGCTACACCTTC.

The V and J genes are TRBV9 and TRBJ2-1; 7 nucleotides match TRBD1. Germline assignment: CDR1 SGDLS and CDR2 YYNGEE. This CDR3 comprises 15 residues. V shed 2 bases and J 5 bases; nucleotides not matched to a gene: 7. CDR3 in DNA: TGTGCCAGCAGCGTTTTTGAGGGGGCTCACAATGAGCAGTTCTTC. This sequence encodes CASSVFEGAHNEQFF.

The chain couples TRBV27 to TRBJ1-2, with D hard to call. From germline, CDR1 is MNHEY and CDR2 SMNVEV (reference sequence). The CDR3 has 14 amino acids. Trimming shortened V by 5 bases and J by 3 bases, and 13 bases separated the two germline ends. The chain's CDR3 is CASSPGISYYGYTF. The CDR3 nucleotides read TGTGCCAGCAGTCCGGGGATTTCCTACTATGGCTACACCTTC.

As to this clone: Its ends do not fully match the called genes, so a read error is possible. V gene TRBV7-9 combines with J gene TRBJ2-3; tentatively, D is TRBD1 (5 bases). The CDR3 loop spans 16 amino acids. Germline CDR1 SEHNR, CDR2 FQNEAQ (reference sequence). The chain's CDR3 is CSSSTGGRVSTDTQYF. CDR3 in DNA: TGTTCCAGCAGCACAGGTGGCAGAGTCAGCACAGATACGCAGTATTTT.